Reported below is one T cell receptor beta chain. Its target is not known. Measured with immunoSEQ multiplex PCR; TCRdb has only the in-frame clones, and not every one. Of roughly 2,300,000 clones listed, around 93% are singletons. V shed 7 bases, J shed 7 bases, and the junction held 10 bases outside the gene matches. This CDR3 is 15 amino acids long. The V gene's germline CDR1 is ENHRY and CDR2 SYGVKD. This record comes from a study of shared clonotypes between healthy human individuals. Study-level background: The plates for each donor numbered three CD4 naive, three CD4 memory, two CD8 naive and one CD8 memory.

Findings and caveats of the study: Rarefaction indicated that sorted-subset sequencing remained incomplete although depth was large. Relative to their counterparts shared across all four donors, non-shared clonotypes exhibited diminished generation probabilities. Generally, estimated richness proved larger in naive subsets than it did in memory subsets.

V usage is TRBV10-3 and J usage is TRBJ1-6; 7 nucleotides line up with TRBD1. Sequencing used naive CD4+ T cells from PBMCs. Subset defined: CD45RA+ positively selected. This TCR was sampled from a man aged 18 to 29 in good health. Some clones in this sample may be carry-over from other donors' samples. CDR3 coding DNA: TGTGCCATCACCCCCGGGGGACAGAAAAATTCACCCCTCCACTTT. It codes for CAITPGGQKNSPLHF.